Listed here is a single T cell receptor beta chain. Participants were aged about 18 to 89 years from 20 to 30 US areas. In the authors' workflow: The assay estimated nucleated cells by amplifying reference gene primers. Produced via immunoSEQ multiplex PCR; TCRdb's table is partial and in-frame only. V and J calls and clone size follow that table, whereas D and trimming were derived from the DNA. There are 170,000 or so clones in the sample; 88% occur only once, and about 8.4% lies in the top ten. The CDR3 extends over 14 amino acids. V was trimmed by 3 bases and J by 5 bases, leaving 13 bases between them. Germline V gene data show CDR1 as SEHNR and CDR2 as FQNEAQ (reference sequence). The data are from a study of blood T cell repertoires in COVID-19. Across the whole study: Researchers got acute and convalescent COVID-19 samples from the United States, Italy and Spain. From T cells, B-cell-depleted T cells, or PBMCs came the material, which was cDNA or gDNA.

Input material: PBMCs or T cells enriched from blood (not recorded which). The chain carries TRBV7-9 and TRBJ2-5; D is possibly TRBD2 (6 bases). This sequence originates from a young woman who had recovered from COVID-19. DNA for the CDR3: TGTGCCAGCAGCTTGGGGGACTCGAGGGAGACCCAGTACTTC. This codes for CASSLGDSRETQYF.